This T cell receptor beta chain was profiled in a study of Graves' ophthalmopathy and Graves' hyperthyroidism. Study results and limitations: The majority of expanded thyroid clonotypes above 0.001 frequency also occurred in blood. The study's model predicted ophthalmopathy progression at 65% to 71% sensitivity and approximately 78% specificity.

The CDR3 length is 14 residues. Per the germline V gene, CDR1 is MDHEN and CDR2 is SYDVKM. The V end was cut by 3 bases, the J end by 6 bases, with 15 bases between. Points on this clonotype: The antigen is undetermined.

Donors with ophthalmopathy: moderate-to-severe activity, CAS ≥3, NOSPECS ≥4, duration under 3 months. Amplification targeted the TCR beta CDR3 regions, with RNA transcripts as the source material. The authors performed first-round RT-PCR with HTBI primers and then a second-round multiplex PCR. TCRdb recomputed calls from the multiplex PCR reads with MiXCR, one row per CDR3 protein. In the table there are about 210,000 distinct CDR3 sequences, about 32% of which are singletons. This chain links TRBV28 with TRBJ2-7; the D gene is possibly TRBD2 (5 bases). The receptor's source is a man aged 50-59 years with Graves' ophthalmopathy. Sequencing input: peripheral blood. In nucleotides, the CDR3 is TGTGCCAGCAGTTTCGTGACCGGACTGGGCGAGCAGTACTTC. It specifies CASSFVTGLGEQYF.